Each of the 11 T cell receptor beta chains below was sequenced from the same sample in a study of blood T cell repertoires in COVID-19. Assay used: immunoSEQ multiplex PCR; TCRdb lists only in-frame clones, some missing. The sample holds approximately 200,000 clones, 70% to 90% seen once. The sequenced sample consisted of peripheral blood. These receptor sequences come from a woman in her twenties or thirties with acute or convalescent COVID-19.

The gene calls are TRBV19 and TRBJ1-4; D unclear. V lost 4 bases and J lost 5, with 11 bases in between. The germline gives CDR1 LNHDA, CDR2 SQIVND (reference sequence). This CDR3 has 14 residues. The CDR3 DNA reads TGTGCCAGTAGTACTTCGACGGGGAATGAAAAACTGTTTTTT. This gives the protein CASSTSTGNEKLFF.

DNA of the CDR3: TGTGCCAGTAGTGGTCAGGGGCAGGGAGAGCAGTTCTTC. This sequence encodes CASSGQGQGEQFF. The chain couples TRBV19 to TRBJ2-1; weak D call: TRBD1 (6 bases). The V and J ends lost 5 bases and 10 bases respectively, with 15 bases between them. In germline, CDR1 is LNHDA, CDR2 SQIVND (reference sequence). This CDR3 spans 13 amino acids.

The chain joins TRBV30 to TRBJ2-6, with no clear D. V shed 1 base and J shed 4 bases, with 5 bases lying between them. Germline V gives CDR1 GTSNPN, CDR2 SVGIG (reference sequence). CDR3 length: 13 amino acids. The CDR3 DNA sequence: TGTGCCTGGAGTGGAGAGGGGGCCAACGTCCTGACTTTC. Amino acids: CAWSGEGANVLTF. The whole variable domain, filled in from reference TRBV30 and TRBJ2-6, reads SQTIHQWPATLVQPVGSPLSLECTVEGTSNPNLYWYRQAAGRGLQLLFYSVGIGQISSEVPQNLSASRPQDRQFILSSKKLLLSDSGFYLCAWSGEGANVLTFGAGSRLTVL.

The rearrangement uses TRBV5-5 and TRBJ1-5; no reliable D call. This CDR3 comprises 15 residues. Trimming took 2 bases from V and 0 from J, leaving 9 bases between them. Germline-derived CDR1 and CDR2 are SGHKS and YYEKEE (reference sequence). As DNA, the CDR3 is TGTGCCAGCAGCTTACAGTCATATAGCAATCAGCCCCAGCATTTT. This sequence encodes CASSLQSYSNQPQHF.

CDR3 bases: TGTGCCAGCAGTTACTCCCTTACCGGGGAGCTGTTTTTT. Translating gives CASSYSLTGELFF. The chain recombines TRBV6-5 with TRBJ2-2; unclear D gene. The V gene lost 0 bases and the J gene lost 5 bases, with 4 bases spanning the gap. CDR1 is MNHEY, CDR2 SVGAGI, per germline. This CDR3 has 13 residues.

The gene calls are TRBV3-1 (or the pseudogene TRBV3-2) and TRBJ1-5, with D perhaps matching TRBD1 (6 bases). The CDR3 runs 15 residues. Germline V gene lookup returns CDR1 LGHDT and CDR2 YNNKEL (reference sequence). Trimming shortened V by 1 base and J by 4 bases, and 11 bases separated the two germline ends. The CDR3 nucleotides are TGTGCCAGCAGCCAAGGACGGGGGGCGAATCAGCCCCAGCATTTT. This codes for CASSQGRGANQPQHF.

This chain connects TRBV11-2 to TRBJ2-1; 7 nucleotides match TRBD2. The CDR3 consists of 15 residues. Germline trimming cut 5 bases from V and 7 bases from J; bases unmatched to any gene: 11. Germline V gene sequence: CDR1 SGHAT, CDR2 FQNNGV. CDR3 DNA: TGTGCCAGCAGCCCCTTTTCCGTGGGAGGGAATGAGCAGTTCTTC. Protein sequence: CASSPFSVGGNEQFF.

The chain employs TRBV7-8 and TRBJ1-2; D is perhaps TRBD1 (6 bases). Germline V gene data show CDR1 as SGHVS and CDR2 as FQNEAQ. V was pared by 1 base and J by 8 bases, with 17 bases between. This CDR3 is 15 amino acids long. CDR3 sequence (DNA): TGTGCCAGCAGCTTAGGTCCGGACAGTGCGGCGGGCTACACCTTC. As protein: CASSLGPDSAAGYTF.

This chain links TRBV2 with TRBJ2-3; D may be TRBD2 (6 bases). Germline assignment: CDR1 SNHLY and CDR2 FYNNEI. CDR3 length: 15 amino acids. Trimming took 7 bases from V and 2 from J, leaving 16 bases between them. The chain's CDR3 is CASKPWGEFTDTQYF. As DNA, the CDR3 is TGTGCCAGCAAGCCTTGGGGGGAGTTCACAGATACGCAGTATTTT.

This CDR3 reads CAPDIGATEAFF. The CDR3 region has the DNA TGTGCCCCAGACATTGGCGCCACTGAAGCTTTCTTT. This chain links TRBV24-1 with TRBJ1-1; D not certain. The V gene lost 12 bases and the J gene lost 4 bases, with 14 bases spanning the gap. Germline values: CDR1 KGHDR, CDR2 SFDVKD. This CDR3 is 12 amino acids long.

The chain recombines TRBV28 with TRBJ2-1, with TRBD2 matching 7 bases. CDR1 is MDHEN, CDR2 SYDVKM, per germline. Trimming took 4 bases from V and 6 from J; bases not matched to a gene: 9. The CDR3 is 15 residues long. CDR3: CASSSPRDYPNEQFF. DNA of the CDR3: TGTGCCAGCAGTTCCCCCCGGGACTATCCCAATGAGCAGTTCTTC.